Shown below are 4 T cell receptor beta chains from a single sample sequenced in a study of control samples from healthy donors and cancer patients. Clones were sequenced by immunoSEQ multiplex PCR, and TCRdb holds only the in-frame ones, with some missing. Of under 200,000 clones in the sample, nearly 96% were seen once. The sample comprised blood. The receptors here all came from a woman in her twenties or thirties in good health.

This chain joins TRBV10-3 and TRBJ1-4; tentatively, D is TRBD1 (6 bases). Germline V gene sequence: CDR1 ENHRY, CDR2 SYGVKD. The CDR3 is 13 amino acids. V lost 6 bases and J 6 bases, leaving 11 bases between the germline ends. CDR3 sequence reads: CAIRGTLHEKLFF. CDR3 DNA: TGTGCCATCAGAGGGACACTGCATGAAAAACTGTTTTTT.

This rearrangement joins TRBV28 to TRBJ2-1; D is perhaps TRBD1 (6 bases). Looked up from germline, CDR1 is MDHEN and CDR2 is SYDVKM. V was pared by 2 bases and J by 0 bases, with 8 bases between. This CDR3 is 15 amino acids long. CDR3 DNA sequence: TGTGCCAGCAGTTTAGCAGGGGTCTCCTACAATGAGCAGTTCTTC. It translates to CASSLAGVSYNEQFF.

This chain joins TRBV28 and TRBJ1-1; D gene uncertain. The CDR3 runs 15 residues. Trimming pared 2 bases from V and 5 bases from J, leaving 15 bases between. The germline V gene has CDR1 MDHEN and CDR2 SYDVKM. This CDR3 is CASSLSWGGRTEAFF. The CDR3 DNA reads as TGTGCCAGCAGTTTAAGTTGGGGAGGAAGGACTGAAGCTTTCTTT.

V usage is TRBV7-2 and J usage is TRBJ1-5, with D tentatively TRBD1 (6 bases). CDR1 and CDR2 from the germline V gene are SGHTA and FQGNSA. This CDR3 has 17 amino acids. V was shortened by 1 base and J by 2 bases, with 15 bases between the two germline ends. The CDR3 DNA follows: TGTGCCAGCAGCTTAGTTCGGGGGCGGGTTGGCAATCAGCCCCAGCATTTT. Translating gives CASSLVRGRVGNQPQHF.